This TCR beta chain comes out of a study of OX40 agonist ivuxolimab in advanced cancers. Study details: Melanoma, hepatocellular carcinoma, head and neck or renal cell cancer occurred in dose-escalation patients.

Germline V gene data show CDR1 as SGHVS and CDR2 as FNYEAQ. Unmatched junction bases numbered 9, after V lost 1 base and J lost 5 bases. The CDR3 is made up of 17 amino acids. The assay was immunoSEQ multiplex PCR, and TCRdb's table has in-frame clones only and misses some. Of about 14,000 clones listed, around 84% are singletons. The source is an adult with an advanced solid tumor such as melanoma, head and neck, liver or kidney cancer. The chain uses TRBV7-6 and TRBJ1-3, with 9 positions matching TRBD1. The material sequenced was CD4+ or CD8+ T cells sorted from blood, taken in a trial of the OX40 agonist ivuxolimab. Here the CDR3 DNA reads TGTGCCAGCAGCTTAGAGGACGGGGACAGGGTTCGAAACACCATATATTTT. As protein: CASSLEDGDRVRNTIYF.